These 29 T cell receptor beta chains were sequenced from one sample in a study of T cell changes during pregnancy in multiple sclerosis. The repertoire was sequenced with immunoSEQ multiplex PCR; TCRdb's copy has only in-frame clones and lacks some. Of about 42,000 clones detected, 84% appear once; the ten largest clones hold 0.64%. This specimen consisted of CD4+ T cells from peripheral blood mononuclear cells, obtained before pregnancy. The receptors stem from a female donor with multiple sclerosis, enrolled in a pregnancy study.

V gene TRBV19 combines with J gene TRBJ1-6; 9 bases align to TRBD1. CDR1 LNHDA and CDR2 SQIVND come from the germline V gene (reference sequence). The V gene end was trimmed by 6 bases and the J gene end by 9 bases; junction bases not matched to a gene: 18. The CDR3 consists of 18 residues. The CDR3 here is CASSRGGPGQGFGSPLHF. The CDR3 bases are TGTGCCAGTAGCCGTGGGGGCCCGGGACAGGGTTTTGGTTCACCCCTCCACTTT.

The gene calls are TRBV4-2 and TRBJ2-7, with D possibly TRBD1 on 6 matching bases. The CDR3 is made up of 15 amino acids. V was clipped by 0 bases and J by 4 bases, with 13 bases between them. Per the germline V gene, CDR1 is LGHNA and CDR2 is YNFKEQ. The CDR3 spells CASSQDLDRTYEQYF. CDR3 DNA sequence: TGTGCCAGCAGCCAAGATCTCGACAGGACTTACGAGCAGTACTTC.

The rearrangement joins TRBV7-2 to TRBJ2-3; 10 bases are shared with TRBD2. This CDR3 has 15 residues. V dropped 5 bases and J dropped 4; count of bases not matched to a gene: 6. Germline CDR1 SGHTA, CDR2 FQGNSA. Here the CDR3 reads CASSLLSGGADTQYF. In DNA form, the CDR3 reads TGTGCCAGCAGCCTACTCAGCGGGGGGGCAGATACGCAGTATTTT.

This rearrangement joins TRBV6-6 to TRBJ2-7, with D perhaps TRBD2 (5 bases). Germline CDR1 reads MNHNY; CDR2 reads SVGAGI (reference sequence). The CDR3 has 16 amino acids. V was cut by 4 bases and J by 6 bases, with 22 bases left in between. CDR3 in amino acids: CASSLTQLDPPTEQYF. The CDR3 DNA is TGTGCCAGCAGTTTAACCCAACTAGACCCTCCGACCGAGCAGTACTTC.

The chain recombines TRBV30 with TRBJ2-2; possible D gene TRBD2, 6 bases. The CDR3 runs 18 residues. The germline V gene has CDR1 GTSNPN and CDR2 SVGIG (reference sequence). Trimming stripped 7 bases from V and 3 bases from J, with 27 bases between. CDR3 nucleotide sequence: TGTGCCTCCGCACAGAACCTCTTTAGCGGAACTTACACCGGGGAGCTGTTTTTT. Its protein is CASAQNLFSGTYTGELFF.

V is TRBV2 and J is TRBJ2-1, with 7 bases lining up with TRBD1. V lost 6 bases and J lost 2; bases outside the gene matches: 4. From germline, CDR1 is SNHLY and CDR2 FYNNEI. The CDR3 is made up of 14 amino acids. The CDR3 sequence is CASRTGTAYNEQFF. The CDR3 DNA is TGTGCCAGCAGGACCGGGACAGCCTACAATGAGCAGTTCTTC.

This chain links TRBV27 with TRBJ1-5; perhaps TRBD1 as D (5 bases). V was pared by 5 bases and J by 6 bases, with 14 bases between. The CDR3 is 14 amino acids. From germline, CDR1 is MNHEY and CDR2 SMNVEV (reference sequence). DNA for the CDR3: TGTGCCAGCAGTAGGGCCCGGGGGGTTCAGCCCCAGCATTTT. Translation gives CASSRARGVQPQHF.

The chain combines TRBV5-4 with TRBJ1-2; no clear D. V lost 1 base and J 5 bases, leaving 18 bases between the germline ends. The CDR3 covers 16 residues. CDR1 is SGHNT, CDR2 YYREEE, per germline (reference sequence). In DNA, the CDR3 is TGTGCCAGCAGCTTGTTGGCGGGGTCTTTTGTTTATGGCTACACCTTC. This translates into CASSLLAGSFVYGYTF.

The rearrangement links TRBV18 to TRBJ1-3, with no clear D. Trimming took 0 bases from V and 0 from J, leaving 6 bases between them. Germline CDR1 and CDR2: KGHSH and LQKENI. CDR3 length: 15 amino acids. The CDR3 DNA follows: TGTGCCAGCTCACCACCAAACTTCTCTGGAAACACCATATATTTT. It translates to CASSPPNFSGNTIYF.

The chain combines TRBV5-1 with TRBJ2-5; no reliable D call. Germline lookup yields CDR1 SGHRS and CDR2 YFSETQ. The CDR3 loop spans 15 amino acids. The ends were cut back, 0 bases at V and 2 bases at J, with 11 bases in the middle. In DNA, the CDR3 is TGCGCCAGCAGCTTGGGACGGGTCGGACAAGAGACCCAGTACTTC. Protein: CASSLGRVGQETQYF.

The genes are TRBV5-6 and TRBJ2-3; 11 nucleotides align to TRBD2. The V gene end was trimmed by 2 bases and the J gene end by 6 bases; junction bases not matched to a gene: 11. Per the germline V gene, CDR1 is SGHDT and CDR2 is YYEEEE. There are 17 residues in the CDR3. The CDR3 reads CASSLSLAGGFRDTQYF. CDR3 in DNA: TGTGCCAGCAGCTTATCTCTAGCGGGGGGTTTTCGTGATACGCAGTATTTT.

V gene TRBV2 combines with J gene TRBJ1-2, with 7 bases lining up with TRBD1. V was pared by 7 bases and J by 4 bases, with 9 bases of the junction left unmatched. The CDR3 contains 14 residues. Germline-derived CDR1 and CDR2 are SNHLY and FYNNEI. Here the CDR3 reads CASNLQGPGYGYTF. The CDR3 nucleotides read TGTGCCAGCAATCTACAGGGGCCCGGCTATGGCTACACCTTC. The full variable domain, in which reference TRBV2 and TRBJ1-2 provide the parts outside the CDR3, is EPEVTQTPSHQVTQMGQEVILRCVPISNHLYFYWYRQILGQKVEFLVSFYNNEISEKSEIFDDQFSVERPDGSNFTLKIRSTKLEDSAMYFCASNLQGPGYGYTFGSGTRLTVV.

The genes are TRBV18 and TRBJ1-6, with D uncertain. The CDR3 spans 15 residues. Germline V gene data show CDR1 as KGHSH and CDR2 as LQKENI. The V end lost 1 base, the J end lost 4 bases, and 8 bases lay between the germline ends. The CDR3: CASSPRTLYNSPLHF. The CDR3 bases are TGTGCCAGCTCACCACGTACTTTATATAATTCACCCCTCCACTTT.

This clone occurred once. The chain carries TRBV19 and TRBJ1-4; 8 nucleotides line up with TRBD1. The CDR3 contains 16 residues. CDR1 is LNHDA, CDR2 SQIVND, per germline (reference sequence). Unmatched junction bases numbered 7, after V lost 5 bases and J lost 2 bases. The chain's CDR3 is CASSVTTGVTNEKLFF. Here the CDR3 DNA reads TGTGCCAGTAGTGTAACGACAGGGGTTACTAATGAAAAACTGTTTTTT. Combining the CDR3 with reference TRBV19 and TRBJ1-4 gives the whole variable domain DGGITQSPKYLFRKEGQNVTLSCEQNLNHDAMYWYRQDPGQGLRLIYYSQIVNDFQKGDIAEGYSVSREKKESFPLTVTSAQKNPTAFYLCASSVTTGVTNEKLFFGSGTQLSVL.

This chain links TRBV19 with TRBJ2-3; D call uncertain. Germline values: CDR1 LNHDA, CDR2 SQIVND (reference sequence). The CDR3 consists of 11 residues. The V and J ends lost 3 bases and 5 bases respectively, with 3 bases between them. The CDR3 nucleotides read TGTGCCAGTAGTATCCAAGATACGCAGTATTTT. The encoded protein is CASSIQDTQYF. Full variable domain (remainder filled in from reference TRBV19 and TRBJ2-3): DGGITQSPKYLFRKEGQNVTLSCEQNLNHDAMYWYRQDPGQGLRLIYYSQIVNDFQKGDIAEGYSVSREKKESFPLTVTSAQKNPTAFYLCASSIQDTQYFGPGTRLTVL.

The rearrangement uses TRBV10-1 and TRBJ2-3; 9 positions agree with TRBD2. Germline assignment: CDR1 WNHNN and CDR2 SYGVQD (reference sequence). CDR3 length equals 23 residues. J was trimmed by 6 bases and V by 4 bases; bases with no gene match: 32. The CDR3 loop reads CASSGNLAGTGRSAKTSRDTQYF. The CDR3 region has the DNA TGCGCCAGCAGTGGGAACCTAGCGGGAACTGGGCGTTCGGCAAAGACGTCGCGGGATACGCAGTATTTT.

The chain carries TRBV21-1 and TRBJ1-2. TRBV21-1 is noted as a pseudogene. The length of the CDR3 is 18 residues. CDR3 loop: CASRPNRGVREGSYGYTF. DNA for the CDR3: TGTGCCAGCAGACCGAATAGGGGTGTCAGGGAGGGGAGCTATGGCTACACCTTC.

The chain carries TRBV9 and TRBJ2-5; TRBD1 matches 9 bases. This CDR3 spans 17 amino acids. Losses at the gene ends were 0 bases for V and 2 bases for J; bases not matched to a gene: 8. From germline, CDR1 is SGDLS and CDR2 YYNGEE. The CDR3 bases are TGTGCCAGCAGCGTAGGGGGCGGGACAGGGTTACAAGAGACCCAGTACTTC. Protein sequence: CASSVGGGTGLQETQYF.

CDR3 amino acids: CASSFAGGLNTEAFF. The CDR3 DNA reads TGCGCCAGCAGCTTTGCAGGGGGCCTGAACACTGAAGCTTTCTTT. The chain employs TRBV5-1 and TRBJ1-1, with 8 nucleotides matching TRBD1. Per the germline V gene, CDR1 is SGHRS and CDR2 is YFSETQ. V trimming: 2 bases; J trimming: 0 bases; junction bases outside the gene matches: 3. This CDR3 has 15 amino acids.

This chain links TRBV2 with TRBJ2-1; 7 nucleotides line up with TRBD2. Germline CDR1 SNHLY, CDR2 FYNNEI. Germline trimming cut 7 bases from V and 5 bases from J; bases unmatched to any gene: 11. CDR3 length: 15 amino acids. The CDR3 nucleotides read TGTGCCAGCAAGGAGAGGGAGGGCCACGACAATGAGCAGTTCTTC. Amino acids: CASKEREGHDNEQFF.

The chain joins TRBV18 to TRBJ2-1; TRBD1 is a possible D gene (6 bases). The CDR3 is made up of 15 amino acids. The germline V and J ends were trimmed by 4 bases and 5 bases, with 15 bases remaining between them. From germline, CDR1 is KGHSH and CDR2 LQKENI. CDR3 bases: TGTGCCAGCTCACGGGGGCACGTACTAGACAATGAGCAGTTCTTC. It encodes CASSRGHVLDNEQFF.

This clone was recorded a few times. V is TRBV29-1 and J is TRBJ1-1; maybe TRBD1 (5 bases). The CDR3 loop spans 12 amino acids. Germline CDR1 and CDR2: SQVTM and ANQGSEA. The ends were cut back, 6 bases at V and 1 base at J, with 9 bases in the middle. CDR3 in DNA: TGCAGCGTAGGGGCGAGGAACACTGAAGCTTTCTTT. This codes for CSVGARNTEAFF.

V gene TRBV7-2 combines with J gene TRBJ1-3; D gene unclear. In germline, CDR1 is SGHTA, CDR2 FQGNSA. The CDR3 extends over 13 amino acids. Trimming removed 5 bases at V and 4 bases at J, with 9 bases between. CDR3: CASSPSVGNTIYF. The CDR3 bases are TGTGCCAGCAGCCCCTCGGTCGGAAACACCATATATTTT.

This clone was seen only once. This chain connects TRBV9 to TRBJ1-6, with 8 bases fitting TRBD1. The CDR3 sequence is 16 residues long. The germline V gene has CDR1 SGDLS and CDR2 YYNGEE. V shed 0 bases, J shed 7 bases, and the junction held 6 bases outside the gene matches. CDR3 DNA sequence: TGTGCCAGCAGCGTAGGCGGCAGGGGGCAAAATTCACCCCTCCACTTT. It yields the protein CASSVGGRGQNSPLHF.

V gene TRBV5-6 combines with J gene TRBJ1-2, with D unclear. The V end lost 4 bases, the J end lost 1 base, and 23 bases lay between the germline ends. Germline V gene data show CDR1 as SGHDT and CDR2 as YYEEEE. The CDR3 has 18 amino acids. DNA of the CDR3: TGTGCCAGCAGCCCGACCTTCGTTTCCCGCGGTCATAACTATGGCTACACCTTC. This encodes CASSPTFVSRGHNYGYTF.

In DNA, the CDR3 is TGTGCCAGCAGTACCATACAGGGGGGGAACACTGAAGCTTTCTTT. Protein: CASSTIQGGNTEAFF. The chain employs TRBV25-1 and TRBJ1-1; TRBD1 agrees at 8 bases. This CDR3 region has 15 residues. V shed 5 bases, J shed 1 base, and the junction held 6 bases outside the gene matches. From germline, CDR1 is MGHDK and CDR2 SYGVNS.

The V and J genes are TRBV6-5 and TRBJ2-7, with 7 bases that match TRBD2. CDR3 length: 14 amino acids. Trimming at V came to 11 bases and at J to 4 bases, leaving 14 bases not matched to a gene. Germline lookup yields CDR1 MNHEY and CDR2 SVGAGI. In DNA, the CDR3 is TGTGCCTGCGGGGGTTGGGGCAGGACGTACGAGCAGTACTTC. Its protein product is CACGGWGRTYEQYF.

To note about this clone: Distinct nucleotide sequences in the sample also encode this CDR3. The CDR3 sequence: CASSLYTDTQYF. CDR3 nucleotides: TGTGCCAGCAGCTTATACACAGATACGCAGTATTTT. The rearrangement links TRBV11-2 to TRBJ2-3; D remains unclear. CDR1 and CDR2 from the germline V gene are SGHAT and FQNNGV. The CDR3 contains 12 residues. Trimming removed 2 bases at V and 2 bases at J, with 2 bases between.

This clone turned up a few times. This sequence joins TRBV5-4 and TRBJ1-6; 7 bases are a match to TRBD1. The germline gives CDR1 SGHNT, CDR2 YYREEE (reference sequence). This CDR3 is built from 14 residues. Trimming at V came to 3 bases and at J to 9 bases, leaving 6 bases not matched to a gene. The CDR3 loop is CASSYGQESSPLHF. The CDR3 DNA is TGTGCCAGCAGCTACGGACAGGAGTCTTCACCCCTCCACTTT. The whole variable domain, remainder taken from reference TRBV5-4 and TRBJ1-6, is ETGVTQSPTHLIKTRGQQVTLRCSSQSGHNTVSWYQQALGQGPQFIFQYYREEENGRGNFPPRFSGLQFPNYSSELNVNALELDDSALYLCASSYGQESSPLHFGNGTRLTVT.